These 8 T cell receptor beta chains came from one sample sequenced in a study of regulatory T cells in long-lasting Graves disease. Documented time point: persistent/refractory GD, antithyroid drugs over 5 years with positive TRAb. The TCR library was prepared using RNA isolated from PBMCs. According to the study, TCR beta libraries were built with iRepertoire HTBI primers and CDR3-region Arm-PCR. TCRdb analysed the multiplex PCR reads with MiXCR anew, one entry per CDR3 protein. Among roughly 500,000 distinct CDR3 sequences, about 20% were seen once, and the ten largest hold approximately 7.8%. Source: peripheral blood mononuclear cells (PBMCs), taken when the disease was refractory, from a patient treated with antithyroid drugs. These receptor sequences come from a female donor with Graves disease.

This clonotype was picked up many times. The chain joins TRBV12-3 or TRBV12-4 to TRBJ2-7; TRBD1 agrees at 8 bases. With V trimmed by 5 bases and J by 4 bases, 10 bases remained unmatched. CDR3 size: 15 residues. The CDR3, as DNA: TGTGCCAGCAGTCCGGTGGACAGGGTGTTATACGAGCAGTACTTC. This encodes CASSPVDRVLYEQYF.

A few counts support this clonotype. CDR3 DNA: TGTGCCAGCAGCCAAGATGAGGCAAACTACTATGGCTACACCTTC. Protein: CASSQDEANYYGYTF. The chain carries TRBV4-2 and TRBJ1-2; no reliable D call. The germline V gene has CDR1 LGHNA and CDR2 YNFKEQ. V lost 0 bases and J lost 3, with 11 bases in between. The CDR3 has 15 amino acids.

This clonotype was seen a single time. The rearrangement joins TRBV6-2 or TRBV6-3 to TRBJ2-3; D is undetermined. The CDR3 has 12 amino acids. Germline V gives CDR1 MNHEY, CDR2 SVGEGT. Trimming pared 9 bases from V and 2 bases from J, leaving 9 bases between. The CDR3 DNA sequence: TGTGCCAGTGAAGGATCCACAGATACGCAGTATTTT. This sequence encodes CASEGSTDTQYF.

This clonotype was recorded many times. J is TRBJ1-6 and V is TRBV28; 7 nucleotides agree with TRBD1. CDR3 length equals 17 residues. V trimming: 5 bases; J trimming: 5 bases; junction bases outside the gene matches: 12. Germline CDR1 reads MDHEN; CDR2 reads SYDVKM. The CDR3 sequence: CASSTLRQGLDNSPLHF. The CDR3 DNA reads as TGTGCCAGCAGTACCCTGAGACAGGGTCTCGATAATTCACCCCTCCACTTT.

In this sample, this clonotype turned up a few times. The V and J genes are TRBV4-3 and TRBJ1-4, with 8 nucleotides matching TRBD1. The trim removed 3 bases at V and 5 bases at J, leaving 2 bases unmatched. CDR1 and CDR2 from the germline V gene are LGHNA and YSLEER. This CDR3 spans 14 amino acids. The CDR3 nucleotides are TGCGCCAGCAGCCACGGGACAGGAAATGAAAAACTGTTTTTT. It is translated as CASSHGTGNEKLFF.

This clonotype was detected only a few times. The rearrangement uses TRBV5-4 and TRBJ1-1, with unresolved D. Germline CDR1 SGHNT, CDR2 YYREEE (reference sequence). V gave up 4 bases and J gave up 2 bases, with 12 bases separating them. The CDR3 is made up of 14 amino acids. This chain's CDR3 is CASSTGRPNTEAFF. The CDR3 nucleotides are TGTGCCAGCAGCACCGGACGGCCAAACACTGAAGCTTTCTTT.

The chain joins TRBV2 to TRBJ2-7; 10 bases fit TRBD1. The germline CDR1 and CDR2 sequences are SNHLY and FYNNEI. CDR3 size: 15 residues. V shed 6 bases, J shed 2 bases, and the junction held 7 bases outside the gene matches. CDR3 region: CASRAGTGVPYEQYF. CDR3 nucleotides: TGTGCCAGCAGAGCCGGGACAGGGGTCCCCTACGAGCAGTACTTC.

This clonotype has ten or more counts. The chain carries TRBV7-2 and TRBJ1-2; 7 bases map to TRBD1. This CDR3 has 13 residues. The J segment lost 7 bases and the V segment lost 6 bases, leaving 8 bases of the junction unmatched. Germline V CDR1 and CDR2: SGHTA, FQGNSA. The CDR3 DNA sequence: TGTGCCAGCAGGACTAAGGGGGCGGGTGGCTACACCTTC. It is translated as CASRTKGAGGYTF.